Listed below are T cell receptor beta chains from one sample, sequenced in a study of STAT5B mutations in CD4+ large granular lymphocyte leukemia. The repertoire was sequenced with immunoSEQ multiplex PCR; TCRdb's copy has only in-frame clones and lacks some. The sample has approximately 20,000 clones; approximately 84% are singletons. Sample: CD4+ T cells from blood buffy coats. The receptors were gathered from a human donor in good health. Both conserved end residues are part of each CDR3. D genes are given only for firm matches. Clone size is stated in some rows and not others, as once, few, many or a class when expanded.

clone_size d_call j_call v_call cdr3_aa cdr3_nt
. TRBD1 TRBJ2-7 TRBV5-6 CASSMGQGAFEQYF TGTGCCAGCAGCATGGGACAGGGGGCCTTCGAGCAGTACTTC
. . TRBJ1-1 TRBV29-1 CSVGPSTEAFF TGCAGCGTTGGCCCATCCACTGAAGCTTTCTTT
once TRBD2 TRBJ2-7 TRBV30 CAWGLADSYEQYF TGTGCCTGGGGACTAGCGGATTCATACGAGCAGTACTTC
few . TRBJ1-4 TRBV30 CAWSAGRGPGGEKLFF TGTGCCTGGAGTGCCGGCCGGGGGCCTGGAGGGGAAAAACTGTTTTTT
few TRBD1 TRBJ1-1 TRBV30 CAWGQGSAEAFF TGTGCCTGGGGACAGGGGAGTGCTGAAGCTTTCTTT
once . TRBJ1-3 TRBV30 CAWDRGAPSGNTIYF TGTGCCTGGGACAGAGGGGCCCCCTCTGGAAACACCATATATTTT
few TRBD1 TRBJ1-5 TRBV2 CASSGPGTGVNQPQHF TGTGCCAGCAGTGGTCCCGGGACAGGGGTCAATCAGCCCCAGCATTTT
. TRBD1 TRBJ1-4 TRBV7-9 CASSQQGALEKLFF TGTGCCAGCAGTCAACAGGGGGCTCTTGAAAAACTGTTTTTT
. . TRBJ1-1 TRBV5-6 CASSLDLGPEAFF TGTGCCAGCAGCTTGGATTTGGGGCCTGAAGCTTTCTTT
. . TRBJ1-5 TRBV2 CASSVNRVAQPQHF TGTGCCAGCAGTGTTAACAGGGTGGCTCAGCCCCAGCATTTT
few TRBD1 TRBJ2-2 TRBV6-4 CASSDSDRATGELFF TGTGCCAGCAGTGACTCGGACAGGGCCACCGGGGAGCTGTTTTTT
. . TRBJ2-1 TRBV30 CAWSVPNAQNEQFF TGTGCCTGGAGTGTACCCAACGCCCAAAATGAGCAGTTCTTC
. . TRBJ2-5 TRBV7-8 CASSLETGGSSKTQYF TGTGCCAGCAGTCTCGAAACTGGTGGCAGTTCTAAGACCCAGTACTTC
. TRBD2 TRBJ2-3 TRBV4-1 CASSQEASGRGDTQYF TGCGCCAGCAGCCAAGAGGCTAGCGGGAGGGGAGATACGCAGTATTTT
. TRBD2 TRBJ2-3 TRBV19 CASRLASKDTQYF TGTGCCAGCAGACTAGCGAGCAAAGATACGCAGTATTTT
once TRBD2 TRBJ2-7 TRBV29-1 CSAILAGGSVEQYF TGCAGCGCTATACTAGCGGGAGGGTCGGTGGAGCAGTACTTC
. TRBD1 TRBJ2-5 TRBV19 CASRPGQLGETQYF TGTGCCAGTAGACCGGGACAGTTAGGAGAGACCCAGTACTTC
. . TRBJ1-5 TRBV6-6 CASVGGGSQPQHF TGTGCCAGCGTTGGCGGGGGGAGTCAGCCCCAGCATTTT
. . TRBJ1-2 TRBV5-6 CASSLVGYGYTF TGTGCCAGCAGCTTGGTAGGCTATGGCTACACCTTC
. TRBD2 TRBJ2-1 TRBV7-9 CASSLALAGGTHNEQFF TGTGCCAGCAGCTTAGCCCTAGCGGGAGGTACCCACAATGAGCAGTTCTTC
few . TRBJ1-1 TRBV7-9 CASSFGSNTEAFF TGTGCCAGCAGCTTCGGCTCGAACACTGAAGCTTTCTTT
. . TRBJ2-3 TRBV4-2 CASSQGRDSVTDTQYF TGTGCCAGCAGCCAAGGCCGCGACAGCGTAACAGATACGCAGTATTTT
. . TRBJ2-5 TRBV14 CASSQGARSETQYF TGTGCCAGCAGCCAAGGGGCCCGCTCGGAGACCCAGTACTTC
. TRBD1 TRBJ1-2 TRBV2 CASSVRGQAIYGYTF TGTGCCAGCAGTGTCCGCGGACAGGCGATATATGGCTACACCTTC
. . TRBJ2-2 TRBV27 CASSLSFTTGELFF TGTGCCAGCAGTTTATCGTTTACAACCGGGGAGCTGTTTTTT
few . TRBJ2-1 TRBV19 CASSIRDFLGEQFF TGTGCCAGTAGCATTCGGGACTTCTTGGGGGAGCAGTTCTTC
. . TRBJ2-1 TRBV30 CAFNRGGTAYNEQFF TGTGCCTTTAATAGGGGGGGGACAGCATACAATGAGCAGTTCTTC
. . TRBJ2-1 TRBV27 CASSPLDSYNEQFF TGTGCCAGCAGTCCCCTAGACTCCTACAATGAGCAGTTCTTC
. . TRBJ2-3 TRBV12-5 CASDLREVPDTQYF TGTGCTAGTGACTTAAGGGAGGTCCCAGATACGCAGTATTTT
. TRBD1 TRBJ1-2 TRBV30 CAWRVTGDSINGYTF TGTGCCTGGAGGGTGACAGGGGATTCTATTAATGGCTACACCTTC
once TRBD1 TRBJ2-7 TRBV25-1 CASRSDRVGYEQYF TGTGCCAGCCGTTCGGACAGGGTGGGATACGAGCAGTACTTC
once . TRBJ2-1 TRBV19 CATRGQTGEQFF TGTGCCACCCGGGGCCAGACGGGTGAGCAGTTCTTC
. TRBD2 TRBJ2-5 TRBV2 CASSGPSGRGPQETQYF TGTGCCAGCAGTGGGCCTAGCGGGAGAGGACCCCAAGAGACCCAGTACTTC
. . TRBJ2-7 TRBV10-1 CASSDTYYGRGPENSSNYEQYF TGCGCCAGCAGTGATACCTATTACGGCAGGGGACCTGAAAATTCCTCTAACTACGAGCAGTACTTC
. . TRBJ2-7 TRBV10-3 CAISPVGRSYEQYF TGTGCCATCTCCCCCGTGGGGAGGTCCTACGAGCAGTACTTC
. . TRBJ1-5 TRBV6-5 CASSRDGVDQPQHF TGTGCCAGCAGTCGGGACGGTGTCGATCAGCCCCAGCATTTT
. TRBD2 TRBJ2-7 TRBV7-2 CASSFSREGYEQYF TGTGCCAGCAGCTTCTCGAGGGAGGGGTACGAGCAGTACTTC
. TRBD1 TRBJ2-5 TRBV6-1 CASSVQGRGGETQYF TGTGCCAGCAGTGTACAGGGGAGAGGAGGAGAGACCCAGTACTTC
. . TRBJ1-5 TRBV4-2 CASSQEQGFGQPQHF TGTGCCAGCAGCCAAGAACAGGGATTTGGTCAGCCCCAGCATTTT
. TRBD2 TRBJ2-2 TRBV2 CASSELGGNGELFF TGTGCCAGCAGTGAACTGGGAGGGAACGGGGAGCTGTTTTTT
. TRBD1 TRBJ2-2 TRBV12-5 CAGGQGTTGELFF TGTGCTGGAGGACAGGGAACCACCGGGGAGCTGTTTTTT
. . TRBJ1-1 TRBV19 CATTAPGAEAFF TGTGCCACGACAGCTCCAGGCGCTGAAGCTTTCTTT
. . TRBJ1-2 TRBV27 CASSLSWDTYGYTF TGTGCCAGCAGTTTATCTTGGGATACCTATGGCTACACCTTC
. . TRBJ2-1 TRBV10-1 CASEWGSSYNEQFF TGCGCCAGCGAGTGGGGAAGCTCCTACAATGAGCAGTTCTTC
. TRBD1 TRBJ1-1 TRBV7-9 CASSSGQGESEAFF TGTGCCAGCAGCTCAGGACAGGGAGAGAGTGAAGCTTTCTTT
. . TRBJ2-7 TRBV30 CAWSDGVAGTQRISYEQYF TGTGCCTGGAGTGATGGGGTGGCGGGGACCCAAAGGATTAGCTACGAGCAGTACTTC
. TRBD1 TRBJ2-2 TRBV19 CVTGGTGELFF TGTGTTACAGGGGGCACCGGGGAGCTGTTTTTT
. TRBD1 TRBJ2-7 TRBV4-2 CASSQDRGQGVYEQYF TGTGCCAGCAGCCAAGATAGGGGACAGGGGGTGTACGAGCAGTACTTC
. . TRBJ2-4 TRBV6-1 CASTIRVGDGIQYF TGTGCCAGCACCATAAGGGTAGGGGACGGCATTCAGTACTTC
once . TRBJ2-3 TRBV20-1 CSARGGDTQYF TGCAGTGCTAGGGGGGGAGATACGCAGTATTTT
. . TRBJ1-3 TRBV6-1 CASIYTGNTIYF TGTGCCAGCATTTATACAGGAAACACCATATATTTT
. . TRBJ2-7 TRBV6-1 CASQAPNRRYEQYF TGTGCCAGCCAGGCCCCGAACAGAAGATACGAGCAGTACTTC
. . TRBJ1-5 TRBV7-2 CASSLVQGGGRNQPQHF TGTGCCAGCAGCTTAGTTCAGGGAGGGGGAAGGAATCAGCCCCAGCATTTT
. . TRBJ2-7 TRBV10-1 CASSDSGPYEQYF TGCGCCAGCAGTGATTCAGGACCCTACGAGCAGTACTTC
. . TRBJ2-3 TRBV5-6 CASSLLRGGTDTQYF TGTGCCAGCAGCTTGTTGAGGGGTGGCACAGATACGCAGTATTTT